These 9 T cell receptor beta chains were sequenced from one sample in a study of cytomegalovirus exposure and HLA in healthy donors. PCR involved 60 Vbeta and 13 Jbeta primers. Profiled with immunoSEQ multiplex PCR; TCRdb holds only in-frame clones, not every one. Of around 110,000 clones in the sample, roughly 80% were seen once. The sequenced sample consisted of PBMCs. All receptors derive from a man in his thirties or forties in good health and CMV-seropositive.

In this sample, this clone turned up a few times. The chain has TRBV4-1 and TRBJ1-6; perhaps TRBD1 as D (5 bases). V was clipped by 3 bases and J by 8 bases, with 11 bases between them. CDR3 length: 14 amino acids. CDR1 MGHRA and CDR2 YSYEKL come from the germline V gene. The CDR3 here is CASSQGKTDSPLHF. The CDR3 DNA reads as TGCGCCAGCAGCCAGGGGAAGACAGATTCACCCCTCCACTTT.

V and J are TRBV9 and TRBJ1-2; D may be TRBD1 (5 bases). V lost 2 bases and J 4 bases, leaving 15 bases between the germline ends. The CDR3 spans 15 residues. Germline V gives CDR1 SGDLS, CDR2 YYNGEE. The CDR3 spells CASSVGGTAGYGYTF. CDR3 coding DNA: TGTGCCAGCAGCGTGGGGGGGACGGCCGGCTATGGCTACACCTTC.

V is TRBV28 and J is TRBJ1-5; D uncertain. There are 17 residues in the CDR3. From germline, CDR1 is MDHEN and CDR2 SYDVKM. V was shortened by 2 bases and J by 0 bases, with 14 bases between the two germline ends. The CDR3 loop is CASSLMAGFYSNQPQHF. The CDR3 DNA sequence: TGTGCCAGCAGTTTAATGGCAGGCTTTTATAGCAATCAGCCCCAGCATTTT.

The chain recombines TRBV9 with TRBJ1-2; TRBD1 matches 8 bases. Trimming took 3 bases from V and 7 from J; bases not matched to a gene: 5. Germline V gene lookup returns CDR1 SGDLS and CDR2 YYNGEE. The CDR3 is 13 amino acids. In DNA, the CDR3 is TGTGCCAGCAGCGGGACAGGGATTAGTGGCTACACCTTC. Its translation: CASSGTGISGYTF.

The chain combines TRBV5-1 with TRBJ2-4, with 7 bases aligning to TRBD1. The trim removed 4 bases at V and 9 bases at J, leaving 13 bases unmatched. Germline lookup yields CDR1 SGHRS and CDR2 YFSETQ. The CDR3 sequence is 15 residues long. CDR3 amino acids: CASSPTTGSRGIQYF. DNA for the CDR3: TGCGCCAGCAGCCCCACGACAGGGTCGAGGGGCATTCAGTACTTC.

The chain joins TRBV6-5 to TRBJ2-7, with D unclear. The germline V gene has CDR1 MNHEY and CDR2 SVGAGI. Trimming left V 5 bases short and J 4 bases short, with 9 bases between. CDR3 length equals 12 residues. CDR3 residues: CASSGQVYEQYV. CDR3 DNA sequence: TGTGCCAGCAGTGGGCAAGTTTACGAGCAGTACGTC.

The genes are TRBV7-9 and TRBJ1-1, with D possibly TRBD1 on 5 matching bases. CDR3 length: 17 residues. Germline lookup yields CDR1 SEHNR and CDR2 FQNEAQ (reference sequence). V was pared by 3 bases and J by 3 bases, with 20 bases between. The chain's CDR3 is CASSLGGIGVRDTEAFF. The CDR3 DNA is TGTGCCAGCAGCTTGGGGGGAATAGGAGTAAGGGACACTGAAGCTTTCTTT.

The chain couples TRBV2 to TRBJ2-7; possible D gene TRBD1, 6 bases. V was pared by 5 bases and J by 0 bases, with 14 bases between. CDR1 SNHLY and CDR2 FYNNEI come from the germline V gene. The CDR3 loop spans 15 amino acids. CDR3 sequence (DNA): TGTGCCAGCAGTACCACGACAGGTAACTCCTACGAGCAGTACTTC. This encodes CASSTTTGNSYEQYF.

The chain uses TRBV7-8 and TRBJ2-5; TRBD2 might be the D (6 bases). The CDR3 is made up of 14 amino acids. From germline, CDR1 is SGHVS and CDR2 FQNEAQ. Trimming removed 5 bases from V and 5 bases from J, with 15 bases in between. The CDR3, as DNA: TGTGCCAGCAGCATACGGGACTGGGCGGAGACCCAGTACTTC. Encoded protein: CASSIRDWAETQYF.